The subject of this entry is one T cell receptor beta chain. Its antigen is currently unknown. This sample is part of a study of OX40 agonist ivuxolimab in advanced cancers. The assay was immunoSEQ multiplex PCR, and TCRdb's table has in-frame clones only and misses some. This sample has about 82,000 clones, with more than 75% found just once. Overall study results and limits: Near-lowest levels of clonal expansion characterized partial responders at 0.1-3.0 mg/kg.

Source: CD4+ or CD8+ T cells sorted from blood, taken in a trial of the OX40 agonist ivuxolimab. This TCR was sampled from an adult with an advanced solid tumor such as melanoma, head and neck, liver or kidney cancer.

The CDR3: CASRAGHIPDEQFF. The CDR3 coding sequence is TGTGCCAGCAGAGCGGGACACATCCCTGACGAGCAGTTCTTC. This chain connects TRBV28 to TRBJ2-1; perhaps TRBD2 as D (7 bases). In germline, CDR1 is MDHEN, CDR2 SYDVKM. The ends were cut back, 6 bases at V and 10 bases at J, with 19 bases in the middle. The CDR3 loop spans 14 amino acids.